Listed here are 14 T cell receptor beta chains from one sample, sequenced in a study of cytomegalovirus exposure and HLA in healthy donors listed by TCRdb under 2017. Library preparation was by the immunoSEQ multiplex PCR assay. A mixture of 60 forward primers for TCR Vbeta segments and 13 reverse primers for TCR Jbeta segments was used in the multiplex PCR. This immuneACCESS table, as held by TCRdb, lists in-frame sequences with V and J called but not all clones. Of the missing ones, under half trace to an unresolved V gene in checked studies; the others have no known cause. Recorded for this sample are about 140,000 clones; 80% of them occurred a single time. The biggest ten clones account for around 4.3% of the sample. Sequences were obtained from PBMCs. These receptors all stem from a man in his forties or fifties in good health and CMV-seronegative.

This rearrangement joins TRBV2 to TRBJ1-5; possibly TRBD1 for D (6 bases). Trimming shortened V by 5 bases and J by 1 base, and 12 bases separated the two germline ends. The CDR3 is made up of 15 amino acids. Germline V gene data show CDR1 as SNHLY and CDR2 as FYNNEI. The CDR3 bases are TGTGCCAGCAGTTTTGGGGGCTTGAGCAATCAGCCCCAGCATTTT. This gives the protein CASSFGGLSNQPQHF.

CDR3 residues: CASSLALNRGTEAFF. The CDR3 coding sequence is TGTGCCAGCAGCTTAGCGCTCAACAGAGGGACTGAAGCTTTCTTT. This rearrangement joins TRBV7-2 to TRBJ1-1; D unclear. Looked up from germline, CDR1 is SGHTA and CDR2 is FQGNSA. V lost 0 bases, J lost 5 bases, and 13 bases lay in between. The CDR3 is 15 amino acids.

The J gene is TRBJ2-7, the V gene TRBV6-1; 10 bases match TRBD1. Germline loops: CDR1 MNHNS, CDR2 SASEGT. V shed 2 bases, J shed 0 bases, and the junction held 7 bases outside the gene matches. The CDR3 is 17 residues long. The CDR3 sequence: CASSEIPGQGISYEQYF. Written as DNA, the CDR3 is TGTGCCAGCAGTGAAATCCCGGGACAGGGGATCTCCTACGAGCAGTACTTC.

The V and J genes are TRBV10-3 and TRBJ2-7; the match to TRBD1 covers 7 bases. The junction had 7 bases not matched to a gene; V was cut back by 9 bases and J by 2 bases. Germline V gives CDR1 ENHRY, CDR2 SYGVKD. This CDR3 region has 13 residues. The CDR3 protein is CAMRGDRAYEQYF. DNA of the CDR3: TGTGCCATGAGGGGCGACAGGGCCTACGAGCAGTACTTC.

The chain couples TRBV4-2 to TRBJ2-1; 8 bases map to TRBD2. The germline gives CDR1 LGHNA, CDR2 YNFKEQ. The junction had 2 bases not matched to a gene; V was cut back by 1 base and J by 0 bases. There are 16 residues in the CDR3. This CDR3 is CASSQVTSGSYNEQFF. Here the CDR3 DNA reads TGTGCCAGCAGCCAAGTAACTAGCGGCTCCTACAATGAGCAGTTCTTC.

This chain connects TRBV29-1 to TRBJ1-2; D might be TRBD1 (5 bases). Trimming pared 2 bases from V and 8 bases from J, leaving 21 bases between. The CDR3 spans 15 residues. Germline values: CDR1 SQVTM, CDR2 ANQGSEA. The CDR3 DNA sequence: TGCAGCGTTGAAAACTATAAGACAGCCGAGGAGGGCTACACCTTC. It specifies CSVENYKTAEEGYTF.

The chain has TRBV10-2 and TRBJ1-4; 9 bases align to TRBD1. This CDR3 comprises 15 residues. Per the germline V gene, CDR1 is WSHSY and CDR2 is SAAADI. J lost 5 bases, V lost 3 bases, and 4 bases had no gene match. The CDR3 here is CASSDPTGGNEKLFF. Here the CDR3 DNA reads TGCGCCAGCAGTGACCCGACAGGGGGGAATGAAAAACTGTTTTTT.

CDR3 in DNA: TGTGCCAGCAGCGTAGGCCTCGTCGGGGGGCGAGGCTACACCTTC. Its protein product is CASSVGLVGGRGYTF. V is TRBV9 and J is TRBJ1-2; a weak D match, TRBD1 (6 bases). This CDR3 comprises 15 residues. With 0 bases removed from V and 8 bases from J, the gap between germline ends came to 17 bases. Germline V gives CDR1 SGDLS, CDR2 YYNGEE.

V is TRBV5-1 and J is TRBJ1-6, with TRBD1 matching 7 bases. The CDR3 spans 15 residues. V was clipped by 3 bases and J by 5 bases; unmatched bases: 5. Germline assignment: CDR1 SGHRS and CDR2 YFSETQ. CDR3 nucleotides: TGCGCCAGCAGCTGGGGACAGACCGATAATTCACCCCTCCACTTT. Protein product: CASSWGQTDNSPLHF.

This sequence joins TRBV5-6 and TRBJ2-1; possible D gene TRBD1, 6 bases. The CDR3 spans 13 residues. V was shortened by 4 bases and J by 6 bases, with 11 bases between the two germline ends. Germline assignment: CDR1 SGHDT and CDR2 YYEEEE. Here the CDR3 reads CASSTGTPNEQFF. The DNA of the CDR3 is TGTGCCAGCAGCACCGGGACACCCAATGAGCAGTTCTTC.

The sample holds a few counts of this clone. The gene calls are TRBV6-1 and TRBJ1-1, with D tentatively TRBD1 (5 bases). V was trimmed by 5 bases and J by 5 bases, leaving 15 bases between them. The CDR3 is 14 amino acids. CDR1 is MNHNS and CDR2 is SASEGT in the germline V gene. The CDR3 sequence: CASSKNRQWTEAFF. The CDR3 nucleotides are TGTGCCAGCAGTAAAAACCGACAGTGGACTGAAGCTTTCTTT.

This clone came up a few times. The J gene is TRBJ1-5, the V gene TRBV7-9; no clear D gene. Germline V gene data show CDR1 as SEHNR and CDR2 as FQNEAQ (reference sequence). Trimming removed 1 base from V and 2 bases from J, with 12 bases in between. The length of the CDR3 is 16 residues. The CDR3 sequence is CASSLGAAQGNQPQHF. The CDR3 bases are TGTGCCAGCAGCTTAGGGGCCGCCCAGGGCAATCAGCCCCAGCATTTT.

In this sample, this clone turned up a few times. The chain has TRBV5-4 and TRBJ1-4, with no clear D. The CDR3 sequence is 14 residues long. CDR1 is SGHNT and CDR2 is YYREEE in the germline V gene (reference sequence). V gave up 3 bases and J gave up 4 bases, with 10 bases separating them. The CDR3 nucleotides read TGTGCCAGCAGCTCCGGGTCGTTTAATGAAAAACTGTTTTTT. This encodes CASSSGSFNEKLFF.

The V gene is TRBV5-1, the J gene TRBJ1-1; 8 bases are shared with TRBD1. V dropped 7 bases and J dropped 4; count of bases not matched to a gene: 18. This CDR3 has 17 amino acids. Germline CDR1 SGHRS, CDR2 YFSETQ. The CDR3, as DNA: TGCGCCAGCCCCCCCGGCCGGACAGGGACCGAGGGCACTGAAGCTTTCTTT. Translated, it gives CASPPGRTGTEGTEAFF. Looking up the rest from reference TRBV5-1 and TRBJ1-1 gives the full variable domain: KAGVTQTPRYLIKTRGQQVTLSCSPISGHRSVSWYQQTPGQGLQFLFEYFSETQRNKGNFPGRFSGRQFSNSRSEMNVSTLELGDSALYLCASPPGRTGTEGTEAFFGQGTRLTVV.